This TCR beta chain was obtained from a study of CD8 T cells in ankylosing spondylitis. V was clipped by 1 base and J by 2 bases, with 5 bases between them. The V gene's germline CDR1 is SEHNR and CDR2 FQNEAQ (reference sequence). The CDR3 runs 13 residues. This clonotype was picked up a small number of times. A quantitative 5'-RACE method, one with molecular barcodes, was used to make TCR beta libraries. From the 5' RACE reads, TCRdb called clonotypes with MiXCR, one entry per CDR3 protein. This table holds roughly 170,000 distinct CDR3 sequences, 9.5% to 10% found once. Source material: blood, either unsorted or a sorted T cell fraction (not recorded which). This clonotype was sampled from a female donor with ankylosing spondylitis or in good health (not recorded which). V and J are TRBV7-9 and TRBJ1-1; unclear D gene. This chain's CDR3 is CASSLEYNTEAFF. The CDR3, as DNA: TGTGCCAGCAGCTTAGAATATAACACTGAAGCTTTCTTT.